The source of this T cell receptor (beta chain) is a study of cytomegalovirus exposure and HLA in healthy donors. Whole-study context: An earlier analysis found some 100 million unique TCR beta sequences from around 180 million T cells. Study-level findings and limits: For most TCR beta V segments, an earlier analysis put the productive rate at about 90% or about 30% of the time. It emerged from a later analysis that several of the most significant clusters appeared to be linked to common viral pathogens.

This clone was counted only a few times. As yet, its antigen is unknown. The V end lost 5 bases, the J end lost 5 bases, and 11 bases lay between the germline ends. Germline assignment: CDR1 SGHRS and CDR2 YFSETQ. The CDR3 is 13 amino acids. The primer mix had 60 Vbeta and 13 Jbeta primers. How the authors handled the data: Some 11 million of the roughly 80 million unique TCR beta chains counted in a later analysis were shared. TCRdb's copy holds only in-frame clones and misses some; the assay was immunoSEQ multiplex PCR. The DNA gave D and trimming, while V, J and clone size come from that table. The data hold about 220,000 clones, with nearly 80% observed a single time.

The sample was PBMCs. This clonotype was sampled from a male donor in good health and CMV-seronegative. The V and J genes are TRBV5-1 and TRBJ2-1, with D possibly TRBD1 on 6 matching bases. This CDR3 is CASRGTPDNEQFF. In DNA, the CDR3 is TGCGCCAGCAGGGGGACACCGGACAATGAGCAGTTCTTC. The complete variable domain, with remaining parts taken from reference TRBV5-1 and TRBJ2-1, reads KAGVTQTPRYLIKTRGQQVTLSCSPISGHRSVSWYQQTPGQGLQFLFEYFSETQRNKGNFPGRFSGRQFSNSRSEMNVSTLELGDSALYLCASRGTPDNEQFFGPGTRLTVL.